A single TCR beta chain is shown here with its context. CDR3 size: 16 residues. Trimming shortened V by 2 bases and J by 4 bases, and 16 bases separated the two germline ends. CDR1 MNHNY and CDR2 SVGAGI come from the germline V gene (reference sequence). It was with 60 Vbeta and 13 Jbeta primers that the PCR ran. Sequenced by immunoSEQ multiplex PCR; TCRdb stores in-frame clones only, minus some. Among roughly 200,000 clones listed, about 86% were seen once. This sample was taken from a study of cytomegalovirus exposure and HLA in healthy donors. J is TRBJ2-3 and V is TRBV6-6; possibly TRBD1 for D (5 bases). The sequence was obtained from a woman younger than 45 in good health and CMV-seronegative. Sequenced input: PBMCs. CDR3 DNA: TGTGCCAGCAGTTACGGGGTAGGGGTGGAGTCAGATACGCAGTATTTT. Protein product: CASSYGVGVESDTQYF.